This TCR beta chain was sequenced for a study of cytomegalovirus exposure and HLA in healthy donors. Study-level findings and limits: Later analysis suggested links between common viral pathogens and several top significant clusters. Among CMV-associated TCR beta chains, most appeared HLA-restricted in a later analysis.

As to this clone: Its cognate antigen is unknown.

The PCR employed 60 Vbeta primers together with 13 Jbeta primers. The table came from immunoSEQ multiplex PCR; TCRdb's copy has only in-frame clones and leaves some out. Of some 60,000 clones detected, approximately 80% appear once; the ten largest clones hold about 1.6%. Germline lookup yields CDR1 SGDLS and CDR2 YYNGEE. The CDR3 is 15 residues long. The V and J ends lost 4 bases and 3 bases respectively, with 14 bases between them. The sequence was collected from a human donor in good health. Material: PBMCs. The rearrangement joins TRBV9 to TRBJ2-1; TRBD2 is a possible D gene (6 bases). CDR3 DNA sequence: TGTGCCAGCAGCTCAGGGACTTCAATCTACAATGAGCAGTTCTTC. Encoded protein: CASSSGTSIYNEQFF. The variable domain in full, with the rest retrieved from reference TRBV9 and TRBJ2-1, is DSGVTQTPKHLITATGQRVTLRCSPRSGDLSVYWYQQSLDQGLQFLIQYYNGEERAKGNILERFSAQQFPDLHSELNLSSLELGDSALYFCASSSGTSIYNEQFFGPGTRLTVL.